This T cell receptor beta chain is from a study of vaccination effects on CD4 cells after COVID-19. Across the study: Once vaccinated, a few convalescent patients were sampled both early and late afterward.

TCRdb's copy holds only in-frame clones and misses some; the assay was immunoSEQ multiplex PCR. The sample holds some 40,000 clones, less than 85% seen once. A word on this clone: The antigen remains unidentified.

Trimming removed 0 bases at V and 6 bases at J, with 10 bases between. The CDR3 extends over 13 amino acids. Germline loops: CDR1 SGHRS, CDR2 YFSETQ. Culture proceeded for nine to ten days, and CD4+ T cells were then isolated. This individual contracted SARS-CoV-2 between March and December 2020, as verified by PCR. Participants each got two BNT162b2 or mRNA-1273 vaccine doses. This material consisted of CD4+ T cells from PBMCs cultured without peptide, taken after COVID-19 vaccination. This receptor was taken from a human donor who had a prior SARS-CoV-2 infection. V usage is TRBV5-1 and J usage is TRBJ2-7, with unresolved D. CDR3: CASSLAPDSEQYF. The CDR3 region has the DNA TGCGCCAGCAGCTTGGCCCCCGATTCCGAGCAGTACTTC.